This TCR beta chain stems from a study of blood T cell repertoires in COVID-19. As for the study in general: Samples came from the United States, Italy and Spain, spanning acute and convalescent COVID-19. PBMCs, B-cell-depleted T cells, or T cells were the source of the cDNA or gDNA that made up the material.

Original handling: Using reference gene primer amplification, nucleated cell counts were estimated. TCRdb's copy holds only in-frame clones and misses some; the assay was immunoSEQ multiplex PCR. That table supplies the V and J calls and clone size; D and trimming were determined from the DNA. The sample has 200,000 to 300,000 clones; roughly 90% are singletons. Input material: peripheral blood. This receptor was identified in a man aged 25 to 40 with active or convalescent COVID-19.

The CDR3 DNA follows: TGTGCCAGCAGCCCGCCGAGGGGGAGCTCCTACGAGCAGTACTTC. As protein: CASSPPRGSSYEQYF. The chain carries TRBV5-6 and TRBJ2-7, with a tentative D call TRBD1 (6 bases). Trimming shortened V by 4 bases and J by 0 bases, and 14 bases separated the two germline ends. Germline loops: CDR1 SGHDT, CDR2 YYEEEE. The CDR3 runs to 15 residues.